Detailed here is one TCR beta chain. The antigen it recognizes is unknown. Within one base of it there is no much larger clone, and no base qualities were kept. The data were obtained in a study of blood T cell repertoires in COVID-19 (dated by TCRdb to 2019 to 2021). For the wider study: Samples from collaborators originated in the United States, Italy and Spain and spanned both the acute and convalescent phases of COVID-19. Deeply sampled blood TCRbeta repertoires from subjects exposed to, actively infected with, or recovered from COVID-19 were included in the dataset. Where available, HLA class I and class II types were obtained from metadata supplied by the sample provider rather than from assay-based typing. The material from the prospective study consisted of cDNA or gDNA derived from T cells, B-cell-depleted T cells, or PBMCs. The sample metadata nearly always contained a de-identified subject ID, COVID-19 status, age in years and sex. The repertoires were released in a freely available public database meant as a resource for research on the immune response to SARS-CoV-2. Samples came from the ongoing ImmuneRACE study (first 160 participants) plus 1,254 subjects from 6 global collaborators.

Broad study findings and their caveats: The quantity of clinical and demographic metadata differed by source and by participant and was supplied without curation.

The CDR3 measures 16 amino acids from cysteine to phenylalanine. The kept DNA is CDR3 alone, 48 bases in frame from the first base. From V the trimming removes 4 bases and from J it removes 4 bases, while the gene matches leave 15 bases of the junction unaccounted for. The germline V gene sets CDR1 to SQVTM and CDR2 to ANQGSEA. Whole blood was collected in K2EDTA tubes by collaborating institutions according to the institutions' own protocols. Collaborator samples were shipped for TCRbeta analysis as frozen whole blood, isolated PBMCs, or DNA extracted from either sample type. TCRbeta CDR3 regions were amplified from genomic DNA using the immunoSEQ Assay, a bias-controlled multiplex PCR. In the authors' own workflow: Within the assay, amplification of reference gene primers was used to estimate how many nucleated cells each sample contained. To quantify the absolute abundance of each unique TCRbeta CDR3 rearrangement, sequence reads were collapsed and filtered. For each sample, productive Simpson clonality was calculated as the square root of Simpson's diversity index over productive rearrangements. Entries here come from immuneACCESS through TCRdb and include only in-frame sequences with V and J called. Some clones fail to appear in such tables; in the studies checked, an unresolved V gene covers under half of the shortfall, and the cause of the remainder is unknown. That table furnishes V, J and clone size, whereas the DNA furnished D and trimming. For this sample the table gives about 25,000 clones, of which around 87% were detected only once. 8% to 9.5% of the sample comes from the top ten.

Source material: peripheral blood. Recombination joined TRBV29-1 with TRBJ2-5; 7 nucleotides in the junction match TRBD2. The receptor's source is a man between 50 and 59 years old with active COVID-19. The DNA is TGCAGCGTTGCCCGCCTGGGGGGAGGGAGGGGAGAGACCCAGTACTTC. The resulting protein is CSVARLGGGRGETQYF.